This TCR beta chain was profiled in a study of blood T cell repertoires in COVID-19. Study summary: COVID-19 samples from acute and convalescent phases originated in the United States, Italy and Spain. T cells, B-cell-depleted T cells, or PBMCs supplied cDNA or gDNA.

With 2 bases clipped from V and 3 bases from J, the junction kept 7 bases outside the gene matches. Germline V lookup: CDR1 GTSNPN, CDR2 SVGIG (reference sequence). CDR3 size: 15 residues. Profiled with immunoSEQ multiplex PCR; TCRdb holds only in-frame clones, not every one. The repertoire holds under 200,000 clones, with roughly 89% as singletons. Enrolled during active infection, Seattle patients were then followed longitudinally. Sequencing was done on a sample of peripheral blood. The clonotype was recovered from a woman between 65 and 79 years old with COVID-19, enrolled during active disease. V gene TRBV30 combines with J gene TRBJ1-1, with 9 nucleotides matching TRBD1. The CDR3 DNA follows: TGTGCCTGGAGTCCGGGACAGGGTCGGGACACTGAAGCTTTCTTT. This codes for CAWSPGQGRDTEAFF. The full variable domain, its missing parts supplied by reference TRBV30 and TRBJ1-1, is SQTIHQWPATLVQPVGSPLSLECTVEGTSNPNLYWYRQAAGRGLQLLFYSVGIGQISSEVPQNLSASRPQDRQFILSSKKLLLSDSGFYLCAWSPGQGRDTEAFFGQGTRLTVV.